The rows below give T cell receptor beta chains drawn from one sample of a study of STAT3 mutations in large granular lymphocyte leukemia. Some clones are missing from TCRdb's copy, which holds only in-frame ones; the method was immunoSEQ multiplex PCR. The profile shows about 42,000 clones, around 80% of them singletons. Sequencing was carried out using PBMCs. The receptors stem from a human donor with T large granular lymphocyte leukemia. Some clones in this sample may be carry-over from other donors' samples. Each CDR3 is given without its conserved first and last residue. The order of the fields is CDR3 protein, V gene, J gene.

CDR3aa: ASSLSVTGELF
v_gene: TRBV11-3
j_gene: TRBJ2-2

CDR3aa: ASSFPGQGYGYT
v_gene: TRBV7-2
j_gene: TRBJ1-2

CDR3aa: ASSFGGQTTGELF
v_gene: TRBV7-9
j_gene: TRBJ2-2

CDR3aa: ASPRATNTGELF
v_gene: TRBV18
j_gene: TRBJ2-2

CDR3aa: ASSRESGHGSQPQH
v_gene: TRBV28
j_gene: TRBJ1-5

CDR3aa: ASSLTSGGPLEQY
v_gene: TRBV9
j_gene: TRBJ2-7

CDR3aa: ASELGPGSNNYGYT
v_gene: TRBV5-1
j_gene: TRBJ1-2

CDR3aa: AISGTGGGTEAF
v_gene: TRBV10-3
j_gene: TRBJ1-1

CDR3aa: ASSLEVRSGMNTEAF
v_gene: TRBV5-1
j_gene: TRBJ1-1

CDR3aa: ASSLDDGTLS
v_gene: TRBV5-6
j_gene: TRBJ1-4

CDR3aa: SVEGGGRGETQY
v_gene: TRBV29-1
j_gene: TRBJ2-5

CDR3aa: ASSLDSDNEKLF
v_gene: TRBV5-1
j_gene: TRBJ1-4

CDR3aa: ASRRDRDTGELF
v_gene: TRBV28
j_gene: TRBJ2-2

CDR3aa: ASSETRPGELF
v_gene: TRBV10-1
j_gene: TRBJ2-2

CDR3aa: ASSLKQGAGGNTIY
v_gene: TRBV6-5
j_gene: TRBJ1-3

CDR3aa: ASGYDRETGYT
v_gene: TRBV27
j_gene: TRBJ1-2

CDR3aa: ASSPRTTDNYGYT
v_gene: TRBV5-4
j_gene: TRBJ1-2

CDR3aa: ASSPGDQPQH
v_gene: TRBV18
j_gene: TRBJ1-5

CDR3aa: ASSQVGGEPQH
v_gene: TRBV4-1
j_gene: TRBJ1-5

CDR3aa: ASSFWGWDGNNEQF
v_gene: TRBV11-2
j_gene: TRBJ2-1

CDR3aa: ASSAGTWGLTDTQY
v_gene: TRBV9
j_gene: TRBJ2-3

CDR3aa: ASRTSDNSPLH
v_gene: TRBV30
j_gene: TRBJ1-6

CDR3aa: ASSYGRNTEAF
v_gene: TRBV6-5
j_gene: TRBJ1-1

CDR3aa: ASSDGFFTSTDTQY
v_gene: TRBV5-4
j_gene: TRBJ2-3

CDR3aa: ASSGTDRALSI
v_gene: TRBV6-1
j_gene: TRBJ1-2

CDR3aa: ASSLGQQTANEKLF
v_gene: TRBV5-1
j_gene: TRBJ1-4

CDR3aa: ASSKIKCGGNVAQY
v_gene: TRBV21-1
j_gene: TRBJ2-5

CDR3aa: AISEFGGLGTEAF
v_gene: TRBV10-3
j_gene: TRBJ1-1

CDR3aa: ASSSTGEKAGELF
v_gene: TRBV5-1
j_gene: TRBJ2-2

CDR3aa: AISRGGPNTGELF
v_gene: TRBV10-3
j_gene: TRBJ2-2

CDR3aa: ASSKASEAF
v_gene: TRBV28
j_gene: TRBJ1-1

CDR3aa: ASSRGQGSTDTQY
v_gene: TRBV5-1
j_gene: TRBJ2-3

CDR3aa: ASANRGGNQPQH
v_gene: TRBV2
j_gene: TRBJ1-5

CDR3aa: ASSPRGNQPQH
v_gene: TRBV7-6
j_gene: TRBJ1-5

CDR3aa: ASSLLAGGELF
v_gene: TRBV7-9
j_gene: TRBJ2-2

CDR3aa: ATSRGPGAGVGFYEQY
v_gene: TRBV15
j_gene: TRBJ2-7

CDR3aa: ASSPGVGLAF
v_gene: TRBV28
j_gene: TRBJ1-1

CDR3aa: ASSPGEDYGYT
v_gene: TRBV18
j_gene: TRBJ1-2

CDR3aa: ASSPPGRALQETQY
v_gene: TRBV5-4
j_gene: TRBJ2-5

CDR3aa: ATDGGAMART
v_gene: TRBV6-1
j_gene: TRBJ1-2

CDR3aa: ASSAPGTENEKLF
v_gene: TRBV5-1
j_gene: TRBJ1-4

CDR3aa: ASSQDGSSAF
v_gene: TRBV4-3
j_gene: TRBJ1-1

CDR3aa: ASSPTSGGARETQY
v_gene: TRBV7-9
j_gene: TRBJ2-5

CDR3aa: ASSLNAGEETQY
v_gene: TRBV5-1
j_gene: TRBJ2-5

CDR3aa: ASSGRTSGGQGANVLT
v_gene: TRBV5-4
j_gene: TRBJ2-6

CDR3aa: ASSLGGARQFTQY
v_gene: TRBV28
j_gene: TRBJ2-3

CDR3aa: ASRDRRGEPLH
v_gene: TRBV11-2
j_gene: TRBJ1-6

CDR3aa: ASSSRTSGRTDTQY
v_gene: TRBV7-2
j_gene: TRBJ2-3

CDR3aa: ASRQGTQETQY
v_gene: TRBV5-1
j_gene: TRBJ2-5

CDR3aa: AWSVQARGETQY
v_gene: TRBV30
j_gene: TRBJ2-5

CDR3aa: ASSLEGEQF
v_gene: TRBV7-9
j_gene: TRBJ2-1

CDR3aa: ASSETGTGTEAF
v_gene: TRBV6-4
j_gene: TRBJ1-1